This entry lists 5 T cell receptor beta chains sequenced from one sample in a study of blood T cell repertoires in COVID-19. TCRdb's table, derived via immunoSEQ multiplex PCR, lists solely in-frame clones and lacks some. The sample has over 200,000 clones, around four fifths seen once; the top ten hold approximately 5.4%. The sequenced sample consisted of peripheral blood. All receptors derive from a man of 80 years or more with acute or convalescent COVID-19.

The chain uses TRBV24-1 and TRBJ2-2, with D unclear. Trimming cost V 5 bases and J 7 bases, with 13 bases left between them. Germline CDR1 and CDR2: KGHDR and SFDVKD. This CDR3 comprises 14 residues. The CDR3 loop is CATSAHPEIGELFF. Here the CDR3 DNA reads TGTGCCACCAGTGCCCACCCCGAGATCGGGGAGCTGTTTTTT.

The chain links TRBV28 to TRBJ2-7; TRBD2 matches 11 bases. This CDR3 spans 16 amino acids. J gave up 1 base and V 3 bases, and 5 bases lay outside the gene matches. The germline CDR1 and CDR2 sequences are MDHEN and SYDVKM. The CDR3 DNA follows: TGTGCCAGCAGTTTGCGACTAGCGGGACTATCCTACGAGCAGTACTTC. Translation: CASSLRLAGLSYEQYF.

The chain combines TRBV9 with TRBJ1-2; 7 nucleotides align to TRBD1. The CDR3 loop spans 14 amino acids. J lost 6 bases, V lost 4 bases, and 9 bases had no gene match. Per germline, CDR1 SGDLS and CDR2 YYNGEE. CDR3 DNA sequence: TGTGCCAGCAGCCCATATACAGGGGTAGATGGCTACACCTTC. This translates into CASSPYTGVDGYTF.

This clone was seen a single time. The chain links TRBV19 to TRBJ1-1, with TRBD1 as a possible D gene (6 bases). Germline values: CDR1 LNHDA, CDR2 SQIVND (reference sequence). The CDR3 contains 16 residues. V was cut by 7 bases and J by 1 base, with 19 bases left in between. CDR3 residues: CASTLLSTGWNTEAFF. The CDR3 nucleotides read TGTGCCAGTACCCTCTTGAGTACAGGGTGGAACACTGAAGCTTTCTTT. Full variable domain (outside the CDR3, taken from reference TRBV19 and TRBJ1-1): DGGITQSPKYLFRKEGQNVTLSCEQNLNHDAMYWYRQDPGQGLRLIYYSQIVNDFQKGDIAEGYSVSREKKESFPLTVTSAQKNPTAFYLCASTLLSTGWNTEAFFGQGTRLTVV.

The CDR3 DNA follows: TGTGCCAGCAGCTGGGCGGGGAACTACGAGCAGTACTTC. Translating gives CASSWAGNYEQYF. The rearrangement joins TRBV7-2 to TRBJ2-7; maybe TRBD2 (6 bases). This CDR3 is 13 amino acids long. Trimming cost V 4 bases and J 3 bases, with 10 bases left between them. Germline assignment: CDR1 SGHTA and CDR2 FQGNSA.